This is a list of T cell receptor beta chains from one sample in a study of CD8+CD57+ T cells in acquired aplastic anemia. Using its own MiXCR run on the reads, TCRdb lists one record per CDR3 protein. There are under 500,000 distinct CDR3 sequences in the sample; over 25% occur only once, and less than 1% lies in the top ten. The sample consisted of sorted CD4+, CD8+, or CD8+CD57+ T cells (not recorded which) from PBMCs. Source of these receptors: a human donor with aplastic anemia. Each CDR3 is given with its conserved first and last residue. Each record gives: D gene, V gene, J gene, clone size, CDR3 protein, CDR3 DNA. The D gene is left open where the match is weak. Only part of the rows carry a size: once, few, many, or a class if the clone is expanded.

d_call: .
v_call: TRBV7-2
j_call: TRBJ2-5
clone_size: .
cdr3_aa: CASSPNPQETQYF
cdr3_nt: TGTGCCAGCAGTCCTAACCCCCAAGAGACCCAGTACTTC

d_call: .
v_call: TRBV20-1
j_call: TRBJ2-3
clone_size: few
cdr3_aa: CSAFPSEDTQYF
cdr3_nt: TGCAGTGCCTTTCCCTCTGAAGATACGCAGTATTTT

d_call: .
v_call: TRBV9
j_call: TRBJ2-5
clone_size: many
cdr3_aa: CASSVTTFQETQYF
cdr3_nt: TGTGCCAGCAGCGTAACCACCTTCCAAGAGACCCAGTACTTC

d_call: .
v_call: TRBV7-8
j_call: TRBJ1-4
clone_size: many
cdr3_aa: CASSAGWGNEKLFF
cdr3_nt: TGTGCCAGCAGCGCAGGGTGGGGAAATGAAAAACTGTTTTTT

d_call: .
v_call: TRBV11-2
j_call: TRBJ2-2
clone_size: .
cdr3_aa: CASSFGLDTGELFF
cdr3_nt: TGTGCCAGCAGCTTCGGTCTCGACACCGGGGAGCTGTTTTTT

d_call: TRBD2
v_call: TRBV15
j_call: TRBJ2-1
clone_size: many
cdr3_aa: CATSTSGEQFF
cdr3_nt: TGTGCCACCAGTACTAGCGGCGAGCAGTTCTTC

d_call: .
v_call: TRBV5-1
j_call: TRBJ2-2
clone_size: .
cdr3_aa: CASSLSGGGQDRTGELFF
cdr3_nt: TGCGCCAGCAGCTTATCCGGGGGCGGACAGGACCGAACCGGGGAGCTGTTTTTT

d_call: .
v_call: TRBV20-1
j_call: TRBJ2-2
clone_size: .
cdr3_aa: CSARDPGLDNTGELFF
cdr3_nt: TGCAGTGCTAGAGATCCCGGTCTCGATAACACCGGGGAGCTGTTTTTT

d_call: .
v_call: TRBV11-3
j_call: TRBJ2-5
clone_size: once
cdr3_aa: CASSLDRTIRETQYF
cdr3_nt: TGTGCCAGCAGCTTAGATCGGACCATAAGGGAGACCCAGTACTTC

d_call: .
v_call: TRBV20-1
j_call: TRBJ2-5
clone_size: few
cdr3_aa: CSAWGSKETQYF
cdr3_nt: TGCAGTGCTTGGGGCAGCAAAGAGACCCAGTACTTC

d_call: .
v_call: TRBV7-9
j_call: TRBJ2-7
clone_size: .
cdr3_aa: CASRRAGGLPGEQYF
cdr3_nt: TGTGCCAGCAGACGCGCTGGCGGACTGCCTGGCGAGCAGTACTTC

d_call: TRBD1
v_call: TRBV29-1
j_call: TRBJ1-2
clone_size: .
cdr3_aa: CSVGTGAANYGYTF
cdr3_nt: TGCAGCGTTGGGACAGGGGCCGCTAACTATGGCTACACCTTC

d_call: TRBD1
v_call: TRBV19
j_call: TRBJ2-7
clone_size: .
cdr3_aa: CASSVTGNEQYF
cdr3_nt: TGTGCCAGTAGTGTGACAGGGAACGAGCAGTACTTC

d_call: .
v_call: TRBV6-1
j_call: TRBJ2-3
clone_size: .
cdr3_aa: CASQLTDTQYF
cdr3_nt: TGTGCCAGCCAACTTACAGATACGCAGTATTTT

d_call: .
v_call: TRBV3-1
j_call: TRBJ1-2
clone_size: .
cdr3_aa: CASSHRLAGGYGYTF
cdr3_nt: TGTGCCAGCAGCCACAGACTAGCGGGGGGCTATGGCTACACCTTC

d_call: .
v_call: TRBV27
j_call: TRBJ1-6
clone_size: many
cdr3_aa: CASSKTAPLHF
cdr3_nt: TGTGCCAGCAGCAAAACAGCACCCCTCCACTTT

d_call: .
v_call: TRBV19
j_call: TRBJ2-7
clone_size: many
cdr3_aa: CASSIGPGWDEQYF
cdr3_nt: TGTGCCAGTAGTATTGGCCCGGGCTGGGACGAGCAGTACTTC

d_call: .
v_call: TRBV19
j_call: TRBJ1-4
clone_size: .
cdr3_aa: CASSPGDRSYNEKLFF
cdr3_nt: TGTGCCAGTAGCCCAGGGGACCGCTCCTATAATGAAAAACTGTTTTTT

d_call: TRBD1
v_call: TRBV7-2
j_call: TRBJ1-2
clone_size: many
cdr3_aa: CASSLDRVHGYTF
cdr3_nt: TGTGCCAGCAGCCTAGACAGGGTCCATGGCTACACCTTC

d_call: .
v_call: TRBV19
j_call: TRBJ2-3
clone_size: many
cdr3_aa: CASSRSRGTDTQYF
cdr3_nt: TGTGCCAGTAGCCGTTCAAGAGGAACAGATACGCAGTATTTT

d_call: .
v_call: TRBV20-1
j_call: TRBJ1-1
clone_size: many
cdr3_aa: CSAFDREAFF
cdr3_nt: TGCAGTGCTTTCGACCGGGAAGCTTTCTTT

d_call: .
v_call: TRBV14
j_call: TRBJ2-7
clone_size: few
cdr3_aa: CASSQNKYEQYF
cdr3_nt: TGTGCCAGCAGCCAAAATAAATACGAGCAGTACTTC

d_call: .
v_call: TRBV9
j_call: TRBJ1-1
clone_size: .
cdr3_aa: CASSVDLGSEAFF
cdr3_nt: TGTGCCAGCAGCGTAGATCTCGGTTCTGAAGCTTTCTTT

d_call: .
v_call: TRBV20-1
j_call: TRBJ1-2
clone_size: many
cdr3_aa: CSARDSRARPGYTF
cdr3_nt: TGCAGTGCTAGAGATAGCAGGGCTCGTCCCGGCTACACCTTC

d_call: TRBD2
v_call: TRBV7-3
j_call: TRBJ2-1
clone_size: .
cdr3_aa: CASTYQAGGYNEQFF
cdr3_nt: TGTGCCAGCACCTATCAGGCGGGGGGATACAATGAGCAGTTCTTC

d_call: .
v_call: TRBV14
j_call: TRBJ1-1
clone_size: many
cdr3_aa: CASSPNTEAFF
cdr3_nt: TGTGCCAGCAGCCCGAACACTGAAGCTTTCTTT

d_call: .
v_call: TRBV2
j_call: TRBJ1-5
clone_size: .
cdr3_aa: CASSIWVSNQPQHF
cdr3_nt: TGTGCCAGCAGTATCTGGGTTAGCAATCAGCCCCAGCATTTT

d_call: .
v_call: TRBV5-1
j_call: TRBJ2-2
clone_size: .
cdr3_aa: CASSLVQPVDGELFF
cdr3_nt: TGCGCCAGCAGCTTGGTACAGCCAGTAGACGGGGAGCTGTTTTTT

d_call: .
v_call: TRBV6-5
j_call: TRBJ1-1
clone_size: .
cdr3_aa: CASSYGAYSTEAFF
cdr3_nt: TGTGCCAGCAGTTACGGGGCTTACAGCACTGAAGCTTTCTTT

d_call: .
v_call: TRBV19
j_call: TRBJ2-5
clone_size: .
cdr3_aa: CASSIGTGETQYF
cdr3_nt: TGTGCCAGTAGTATAGGAACAGGGGAGACCCAGTACTTC

d_call: .
v_call: TRBV5-1
j_call: TRBJ2-7
clone_size: many
cdr3_aa: CASSWESSYEQYF
cdr3_nt: TGCGCCAGCAGCTGGGAGAGCTCCTACGAGCAGTACTTC

d_call: .
v_call: TRBV19
j_call: TRBJ1-6
clone_size: .
cdr3_aa: CASSIGDSYNSPLHF
cdr3_nt: TGTGCCAGTAGTATCGGAGACAGTTATAATTCACCCCTCCACTTT

d_call: TRBD2
v_call: TRBV11-1
j_call: TRBJ2-1
clone_size: few
cdr3_aa: CASSLSGGNSYNEQFF
cdr3_nt: TGTGCCAGCAGCCTTAGCGGGGGGAACTCCTACAATGAGCAGTTCTTC

d_call: TRBD2
v_call: TRBV19
j_call: TRBJ2-1
clone_size: many
cdr3_aa: CASSMTSGTGNEQFF
cdr3_nt: TGTGCCAGTAGTATGACTAGCGGGACGGGCAATGAGCAGTTCTTC

d_call: .
v_call: TRBV27
j_call: TRBJ2-1
clone_size: few
cdr3_aa: CASSGPDSTQFF
cdr3_nt: TGTGCCAGCAGTGGCCCGGACAGTACGCAGTTCTTC

d_call: TRBD2
v_call: TRBV19
j_call: TRBJ2-1
clone_size: many
cdr3_aa: CASSKGLAASYNEQFF
cdr3_nt: TGTGCCAGTAGTAAGGGACTAGCGGCCTCCTACAATGAGCAGTTCTTC

d_call: .
v_call: TRBV6-2/TRBV6-3
j_call: TRBJ1-2
clone_size: .
cdr3_aa: CASSGTKNNYGYTF
cdr3_nt: TGTGCCAGCAGTGGGACAAAAAATAACTATGGCTACACCTTC

d_call: TRBD1
v_call: TRBV10-3
j_call: TRBJ2-7
clone_size: .
cdr3_aa: CAISPGQGGAYEQYF
cdr3_nt: TGTGCCATCAGCCCTGGACAGGGGGGCGCCTACGAGCAGTACTTC

d_call: .
v_call: TRBV4-2
j_call: TRBJ1-4
clone_size: .
cdr3_aa: CASSPGPDEKLFF
cdr3_nt: TGTGCCAGCAGCCCGGGCCCTGACGAAAAACTGTTTTTT

d_call: .
v_call: TRBV28
j_call: TRBJ2-7
clone_size: .
cdr3_aa: CASSFGQYEQYF
cdr3_nt: TGTGCCAGCAGTTTCGGTCAATACGAGCAGTACTTC

d_call: TRBD2
v_call: TRBV5-1
j_call: TRBJ2-7
clone_size: few
cdr3_aa: CASRSTGTSGSYEQYF
cdr3_nt: TGCGCCAGCAGAAGTACCGGGACTAGCGGGAGTTACGAGCAGTACTTC

d_call: TRBD1
v_call: TRBV6-1
j_call: TRBJ1-3
clone_size: many
cdr3_aa: CASTDRNRNTIYF
cdr3_nt: TGTGCCAGCACGGACAGGAATCGAAACACCATATATTTT

d_call: .
v_call: TRBV24-1
j_call: TRBJ1-2
clone_size: .
cdr3_aa: CATSDSGRGDGGYTF
cdr3_nt: TGTGCCACCAGTGATTCCGGGAGGGGGGACGGTGGCTACACCTTC

d_call: .
v_call: TRBV6-4
j_call: TRBJ2-7
clone_size: few
cdr3_aa: CASSIEQGDYEQYF
cdr3_nt: TGTGCCAGCAGTATCGAACAGGGAGACTACGAGCAGTACTTC

d_call: .
v_call: TRBV9
j_call: TRBJ1-1
clone_size: .
cdr3_aa: CASSVSPRLNTEAFF
cdr3_nt: TGTGCCAGCAGCGTATCTCCCAGGTTGAACACTGAAGCTTTCTTT

d_call: .
v_call: TRBV7-9
j_call: TRBJ2-7
clone_size: .
cdr3_aa: CASSPTTAYEQYF
cdr3_nt: TGTGCCAGCAGTCCCACGACCGCCTACGAGCAGTACTTC

d_call: .
v_call: TRBV15
j_call: TRBJ1-1
clone_size: few
cdr3_aa: CATSRPRLEAFF
cdr3_nt: TGTGCCACCAGCAGACCAAGGCTTGAAGCTTTCTTT

d_call: .
v_call: TRBV15
j_call: TRBJ1-1
clone_size: .
cdr3_aa: CATSRGRGENTEAFF
cdr3_nt: TGTGCCACCAGCAGAGGCCGCGGGGAAAACACTGAAGCTTTCTTT

d_call: .
v_call: TRBV9
j_call: TRBJ1-1
clone_size: few
cdr3_aa: CASSPGTQAFF
cdr3_nt: TGTGCCAGCAGCCCGGGGACCCAAGCTTTCTTT

d_call: .
v_call: TRBV7-2
j_call: TRBJ2-3
clone_size: few
cdr3_aa: CASSLVRGLTDTQYF
cdr3_nt: TGTGCCAGCAGCTTAGTGCGGGGCCTTACAGATACGCAGTATTTT

d_call: .
v_call: TRBV2
j_call: TRBJ1-2
clone_size: many
cdr3_aa: CASSEGKRTDLNYGYTF
cdr3_nt: TGTGCCAGCAGTGAAGGGAAAAGGACAGACTTAAACTATGGCTACACCTTC

d_call: TRBD1
v_call: TRBV19
j_call: TRBJ2-7
clone_size: many
cdr3_aa: CASSPGGLYEQYF
cdr3_nt: TGTGCCAGTAGTCCAGGGGGCCTCTACGAGCAGTACTTC

d_call: TRBD1
v_call: TRBV10-3
j_call: TRBJ1-2
clone_size: .
cdr3_aa: CAITLDRGNGYTF
cdr3_nt: TGTGCCATCACCTTGGACAGGGGGAATGGCTACACCTTC

d_call: .
v_call: TRBV7-9
j_call: TRBJ2-7
clone_size: few
cdr3_aa: CASSRDSGDRYEQYF
cdr3_nt: TGTGCCAGCAGCCGGGACTCCGGCGATCGCTACGAGCAGTACTTC